This TCR beta chain originates from a study of blood T cells in healthy people across ages (dated by TCRdb to about 2015). Some background on the complete study: In model experiments, template switching captured roughly one uniquely barcoded TCR beta cDNA molecule for every two T cells. The donors were split into four age groups: young (average approximately 16 years), middle-aged (more than 35), aged (more than 55) and long-lived (approximately 80). To track age-related changes in TCR beta repertoire diversity, the study relied on deep sequencing normalized with unique cDNA molecular identifiers. To avoid experimental bias, donors of different ages were spread randomly across the sequencing lanes. The study analyzed two additional independent replicas of 1 million unique cDNA reads from the same blood draw for two donors, one aged 18 to 30 and one aged 80 or older.

Study-wide findings and limitations: Donor CMV infection status was unknown, potentially confounding age-related changes in expanded clonotypes. A strong correlation was found between observed TCR beta diversity and the percentage of naive T cells measured by flow cytometry. Because profiling used bulk unsorted PBMCs, naive and antigen-experienced compartments could not be compared conclusively. Compared with the aged group, more naive CD4+ T cells, fewer expanded clones and increased TCR diversity were shown by the long-lived group, suggesting age selection. Observed TCR beta diversity per million T cells fell roughly linearly with age, and a significant reduction was already apparent by age roughly 40. Estimates of total diversity based on one million sequenced T cells were regarded as lower bounds and as underestimates.

About this clonotype itself: What antigen it recognizes has not been identified. Base qualities were left out, and no much larger clone turns up one base away.

Libraries were built with 5' RACE. Sequencing instrument: Illumina HiSeq 2500. The second PCR ran for roughly 7 to 12 cycles and used a J-beta primer mix along with a sample-barcoded 5' primer. Each TCR beta cDNA molecule received a unique molecular identifier from a template-switch 5' adaptor carrying 12 random nucleotides. Each sample yielded at least 2.5 million CDR3-containing paired-end reads. First-strand cDNA was synthesized from all RNA with the Mint cDNA synthesis kit, primed by a TRBC-specific oligonucleotide. After uracil-DNA glycosylase treatment, a first 18-cycle PCR used universal primers M1SS and BC2_uni_R on all cDNA. The study's processing was this. For normalization, 1 million high-quality reads were randomly selected from each sample, with every read carrying a distinct molecular identifier. Instead of being binned into consensus sequences, reads that shared molecular identifiers were thrown out. CDR3 identification, clonotype clustering and error correction used MiTCR with a Q25 quality threshold and the strictest error-elimination algorithm. A nonparametric unseen species model with Euler transformation was used to estimate a lower bound on total TCR beta diversity. TCRdb reworked the public reads: Q25 trimming with fastp, MiXCR clone assembly, productive beta chains retained. CDR3 protein sequences are deduplicated, and each keeps its most common genes and DNA. TCRdb's processing, not the authors', yielded these V and J calls. The sample data list about 730,000 distinct CDR3 sequences, and more than 40% of these were observed just once. Roughly 19% of the sample is held by the ten biggest clonotypes.

Systemically healthy Caucasian individuals from Russia, 39 in total and aged about 6 to 100 years, were included as donors. Around 10 milliliters of peripheral blood were collected from each donor into EDTA-treated Vacutainer tubes. Ficoll-Paque density-gradient centrifugation was used to isolate PBMCs, with at least 6.5 million obtained per sample. Trizol reagent was used to extract total RNA from PBMCs, with at least 6 micrograms per sample. Naive CD45RAhigh/CD27high T cell percentages were measured by flow cytometry on a PBMC aliquot from every donor. Taken from the germline V gene (reference sequence), the CDR1 and CDR2 loops are DFQATT and SNEGSKA. V lost 4 bases and J lost 4 bases; the stretch between them is 10 bases long. The CDR3 goes from the cysteine to the phenylalanine over 12 residues. Only CDR3 DNA remains: 36 bases, in frame from the first base.

The V and J segments used are TRBV20-1 and TRBJ1-2; TRBD1 might be the D gene, on 6 matching bases. The origin of this receptor is a woman aged 55-70 years in good health. The material sequenced was blood. The CDR3 protein sequence reads: CSATGAAYGYTF. The sequenced DNA is TGCAGTGCTACAGGGGCGGCCTATGGCTACACCTTC.